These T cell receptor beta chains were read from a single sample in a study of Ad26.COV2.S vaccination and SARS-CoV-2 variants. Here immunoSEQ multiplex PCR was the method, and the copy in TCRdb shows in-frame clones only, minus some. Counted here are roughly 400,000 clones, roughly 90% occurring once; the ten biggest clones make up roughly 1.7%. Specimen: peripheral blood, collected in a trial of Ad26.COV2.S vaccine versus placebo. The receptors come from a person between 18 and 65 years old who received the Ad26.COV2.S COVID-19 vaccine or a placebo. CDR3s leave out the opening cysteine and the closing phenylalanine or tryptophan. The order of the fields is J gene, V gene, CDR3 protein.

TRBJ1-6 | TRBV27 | ASSLGPRANNSPLH
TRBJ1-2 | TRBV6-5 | AAMDRGLGYT
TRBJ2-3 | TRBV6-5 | ASRAPTSDTQY
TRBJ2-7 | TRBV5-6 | ASSLRQGKSYEQY
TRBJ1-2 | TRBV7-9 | ASSLSSGNSYT
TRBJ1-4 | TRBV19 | ASSLAQGQKLF
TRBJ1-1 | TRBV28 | ASTTGLNTEAF
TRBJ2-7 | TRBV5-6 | ASSRSYEQY
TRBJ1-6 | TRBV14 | ASSQDYGLNSPLH
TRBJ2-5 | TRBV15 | ATSRQTGRETQY
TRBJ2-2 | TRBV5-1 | ASSLGQRENTGELF
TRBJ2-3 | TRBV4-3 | ASSQNWAASTDTQY
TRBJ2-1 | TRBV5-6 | ASSLGQGAENEQF
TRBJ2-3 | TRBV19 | ASSMTSGGLTDTQY
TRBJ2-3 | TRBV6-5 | ASQRLGESYTQY
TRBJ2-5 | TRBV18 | ASAHPGTQETQY